What follows are 14 T cell receptor beta chains derived from one specimen sequenced in a study of CD8 T cells in Susac syndrome. Roughly 0.5 to 1 ug RNA was reverse transcribed with random hexamers. MiXCR, applied by TCRdb to the immunoSEQ multiplex PCR reads, yields one record per CDR3 protein. This table holds about 140,000 distinct CDR3 sequences, 85% to 95% found once. Sequencing was performed on CD8+ T cells from PBMCs. The origin of the receptors is a human donor in good health.

The V and J genes are TRBV19 and TRBJ2-3, with 8 nucleotides matching TRBD2. Losses at the gene ends were 3 bases for V and 2 bases for J; bases not matched to a gene: 4. The CDR3 is 15 amino acids. Germline V gives CDR1 LNHDA, CDR2 SQIVND (reference sequence). CDR3 in amino acids: CASSIRREVTDTQYF. As DNA, the CDR3 is TGTGCCAGTAGTATTAGGCGGGAGGTCACAGATACGCAGTATTTT. The full variable domain, its missing parts supplied by reference TRBV19 and TRBJ2-3, is DGGITQSPKYLFRKEGQNVTLSCEQNLNHDAMYWYRQDPGQGLRLIYYSQIVNDFQKGDIAEGYSVSREKKESFPLTVTSAQKNPTAFYLCASSIRREVTDTQYFGPGTRLTVL.

The gene calls are TRBV27 and TRBJ1-5; TRBD1 might be the D (5 bases). CDR1 is MNHEY, CDR2 SMNVEV, per germline (reference sequence). Trimming removed 3 bases at V and 6 bases at J, with 12 bases between. The CDR3 spans 14 residues. The CDR3: CASSFRGEVQPQHF. The CDR3 coding sequence is TGTGCCAGCAGTTTTCGAGGGGAGGTTCAGCCCCAGCATTTT.

The rearrangement links TRBV20-1 to TRBJ2-1, with 7 bases that match TRBD1. The ends lost 7 bases at V and 0 bases at J; junction bases unmatched: 3. The CDR3 extends over 13 amino acids. Germline V gene lookup returns CDR1 DFQATT and CDR2 SNEGSKA (reference sequence). For the CDR3, the DNA is TGCAGTGTCACAGGGGTCTCCTACAATGAGCAGTTCTTC. It translates to CSVTGVSYNEQFF.

The gene calls are TRBV27 and TRBJ2-7; no reliable D call. Germline V CDR1 and CDR2: MNHEY, SMNVEV (reference sequence). Trimming removed 3 bases at V and 2 bases at J, with 11 bases between. CDR3 length: 14 amino acids. The CDR3 DNA is TGTGCCAGCAGTTTCATGCCCGGAACCTACGAGCAGTACTTC. Translating gives CASSFMPGTYEQYF.

The genes are TRBV27 and TRBJ2-7; possible D gene TRBD2, 6 bases. The length of the CDR3 is 16 residues. Germline CDR1 is MNHEY and CDR2 is SMNVEV (reference sequence). Trimming took off 5 bases at V and 3 bases at J, with 20 bases between the two ends. The CDR3 region is CASSLDREQPFYEQYF. The DNA for the CDR3 is TGTGCCAGCAGTCTTGACCGGGAGCAACCATTCTACGAGCAGTACTTC.

The V call is TRBV29-1, the J call TRBJ2-1, with TRBD2 matching over 12 bases. Germline CDR1 is SQVTM and CDR2 is ANQGSEA. V gave up 6 bases and J gave up 6 bases; unmatched junction bases: 6. The CDR3 covers 14 residues. The chain's CDR3 is CSVTLAGGGNEQFF. In DNA form, the CDR3 reads TGCAGCGTAACTCTAGCGGGAGGGGGCAATGAGCAGTTCTTC.

This chain uses TRBV7-9 with TRBJ2-7; weak D call: TRBD2 (5 bases). Trimming pared 5 bases from V and 6 bases from J, leaving 17 bases between. Germline V CDR1 and CDR2: SEHNR, FQNEAQ (reference sequence). The length of the CDR3 is 14 residues. CDR3 sequence: CASSPSGVALEQYF. The CDR3, as DNA: TGTGCCAGCAGCCCTTCCGGGGTGGCGCTCGAGCAGTACTTC.

J is TRBJ1-1 and V is TRBV16, with D unresolved. This CDR3 contains 14 residues. V lost 3 bases and J 6 bases, leaving 14 bases between the germline ends. CDR1 and CDR2 (germline): KGHSY, FQNENV. The CDR3, as DNA: TGTGCCAGCAGCCACCATCTAAGTGAGGCTGAAGCTTTCTTT. This encodes CASSHHLSEAEAFF.

The chain recombines TRBV7-3 with TRBJ1-1; D is unresolved. The germline gives CDR1 SGHTA, CDR2 FQGTGA. The CDR3 loop spans 13 amino acids. Between the trimmed V and J ends, which lost 2 bases and 2 bases, there was a span of 6 bases. CDR3 DNA: TGTGCCAGCAGCTTAGCAAACAACACTGAAGCTTTCTTT. Protein: CASSLANNTEAFF.

This rearrangement joins TRBV20-1 to TRBJ2-3, with TRBD2 identical over 8 bases. This CDR3 has 14 residues. Trimming took 0 bases from V and 2 from J; bases not matched to a gene: 1. Germline CDR1 and CDR2: DFQATT and SNEGSKA (reference sequence). The CDR3 DNA reads TGCAGTGCTAGAGATAGCGGGAACACAGATACGCAGTATTTT. It encodes CSARDSGNTDTQYF.

The rearrangement joins TRBV20-1 to TRBJ2-3, with 13 nucleotides matching TRBD2. CDR3 length equals 15 residues. Germline V CDR1 and CDR2: DFQATT, SNEGSKA (reference sequence). Unmatched junction bases numbered 6, after V lost 3 bases and J lost 6 bases. Here the CDR3 DNA reads TGCAGTGCTAGTGGGACTAGCGGGAACGGCGATACGCAGTATTTT. It translates to CSASGTSGNGDTQYF.

This clonotype was picked up one time. The chain couples TRBV27 to TRBJ2-7, with 9 bases matching TRBD1. The V gene end was trimmed by 4 bases and the J gene end by 3 bases; junction bases not matched to a gene: 4. Germline loops: CDR1 MNHEY, CDR2 SMNVEV (reference sequence). The CDR3 is 14 residues long. Here the CDR3 DNA reads TGTGCCAGCAGTTGGACAGGGGAGGACTACGAGCAGTACTTC. Amino acids: CASSWTGEDYEQYF.

The rearrangement uses TRBV9 and TRBJ2-3; D ambiguous. Trimming took 3 bases from V and 5 from J, leaving 10 bases between them. There are 13 residues in the CDR3. Germline V CDR1 and CDR2: SGDLS, YYNGEE. Written as DNA, the CDR3 is TGTGCCAGCAGCGCATCTAGAAAAGATACGCAGTATTTT. Encoded protein: CASSASRKDTQYF.

This clonotype was counted between two and nine times. The chain recombines TRBV4-3 with TRBJ2-6; the D is unclear. V gave up 2 bases and J gave up 0 bases, with 5 bases separating them. Germline lookup yields CDR1 LGHNA and CDR2 YSLEER. The length of the CDR3 is 15 residues. Written as DNA, the CDR3 is TGCGCCAGCAGCCAACATCACTCTGGGGCCAACGTCCTGACTTTC. It specifies CASSQHHSGANVLTF.